Below are 12 T cell receptor beta chains sequenced from a single sample in a study of blood T cell repertoires in COVID-19. The method was immunoSEQ multiplex PCR; TCRdb's version includes in-frame clones alone and lacks a portion of them. The sample includes some 250,000 clones, about 89% of them seen just once. Specimen: PBMCs or T cells enriched from blood (not recorded which). These receptors all stem from a man aged 40-55 years who had recovered from COVID-19.

The rearrangement joins TRBV6-2 or TRBV6-3 to TRBJ2-7, with 9 bases matching TRBD2. The germline gives CDR1 MNHEY, CDR2 SVGEGT. The CDR3 is 18 residues long. V shed 2 bases, J shed 0 bases, and the junction held 11 bases outside the gene matches. CDR3: CASSYPSAGGPLSYEQYF. In nucleotides, the CDR3 is TGTGCCAGCAGTTACCCCAGCGCGGGAGGGCCCCTCTCCTACGAGCAGTACTTC.

This chain uses TRBV9 with TRBJ1-2; D not certain. Germline-derived CDR1 and CDR2 are SGDLS and YYNGEE. Deletions cut 3 bases from V and 7 bases from J, with 22 bases between. This CDR3 region has 16 residues. As DNA, the CDR3 is TGTGCCAGCAGCGCTCGAGGAGAGGCCGGGAGGAGTGGCTACACCTTC. Translating gives CASSARGEAGRSGYTF.

The chain carries TRBV5-1 and TRBJ2-5; the match to TRBD1 covers 10 bases. The CDR3 totals 15 residues. Germline V gene data show CDR1 as SGHRS and CDR2 as YFSETQ. Trimming at V came to 6 bases and at J to 0 bases, leaving 5 bases not matched to a gene. The CDR3 nucleotides are TGCGCCAGCAAAACCGGGACAGGGGACCAAGAGACCCAGTACTTC. Protein: CASKTGTGDQETQYF.

The V call is TRBV4-3, the J call TRBJ2-3; 7 nucleotides match TRBD2. Looked up from germline, CDR1 is LGHNA and CDR2 is YSLEER. This CDR3 is built from 14 residues. V trimming: 0 bases; J trimming: 14 bases; junction bases outside the gene matches: 11. CDR3 coding DNA: TGCGCCAGCAGCCAAGATTCGGGAGGTGGGTCTGCGTATTTT. Its protein is CASSQDSGGGSAYF.

This clone was detected once. The chain combines TRBV3-1 (or the pseudogene TRBV3-2) with TRBJ2-2; TRBD2 matches 7 bases. Germline CDR1 and CDR2: LGHDT and YNNKEL (reference sequence). This CDR3 region has 17 residues. V lost 2 bases, J lost 4 bases, and 10 bases stayed unmatched. CDR3 region: CASSQWGRALSTGELFF. The DNA for the CDR3 is TGTGCCAGCAGCCAATGGGGGAGGGCCTTGTCCACCGGGGAGCTGTTTTTT.

The chain couples TRBV14 to TRBJ2-5, with D perhaps TRBD2 (5 bases). Trimming took off 0 bases at V and 2 bases at J, with 19 bases between the two ends. Germline V gene lookup returns CDR1 SGHDN and CDR2 FVKESK. The CDR3 is 18 residues long. The DNA for the CDR3 is TGTGCCAGCAGCCAAGATGGTTCCGGGAAAACACGACAAGAGACCCAGTACTTC. Residues: CASSQDGSGKTRQETQYF.

The rearrangement links TRBV6-2 or TRBV6-3 to TRBJ2-3; maybe TRBD1 (5 bases). Germline CDR1 is MNHEY and CDR2 is SVGEGT. Trimming removed 6 bases at V and 0 bases at J, with 10 bases between. This CDR3 spans 14 amino acids. The CDR3 sequence is CASSLRQSTDTQYF. CDR3 DNA sequence: TGTGCCAGCAGCCTTAGACAGAGCACAGATACGCAGTATTTT.

This clone was observed a single time. This rearrangement joins TRBV28 to TRBJ2-3; TRBD2 matches at 10 bases. With 8 bases clipped from V and 2 bases from J, the junction kept 10 bases outside the gene matches. The V gene's germline CDR1 is MDHEN and CDR2 SYDVKM. The CDR3 totals 16 residues. Here the CDR3 DNA reads TGTGCCAGCGATGGAGGAGCGGGAGGGCTCACAGATACGCAGTATTTT. Translating gives CASDGGAGGLTDTQYF.

V and J are TRBV6-2 or TRBV6-3 and TRBJ2-2, with D hard to call. This CDR3 contains 15 residues. Germline V gene data show CDR1 as MNHEY and CDR2 as SVGEGT. V was trimmed by 2 bases and J by 1 base, leaving 8 bases between them. The CDR3 bases are TGTGCCAGCAGTTACCCACAGAAGAACACCGGGGAGCTGTTTTTT. Translation gives CASSYPQKNTGELFF.

This rearrangement joins TRBV27 to TRBJ2-7; maybe TRBD1 (5 bases). V gave up 6 bases and J gave up 3 bases, with 12 bases separating them. This CDR3 contains 13 residues. The germline gives CDR1 MNHEY, CDR2 SMNVEV (reference sequence). The CDR3: CASRPETDYEQYF. DNA of the CDR3: TGTGCCAGCAGGCCGGAGACAGACTACGAGCAGTACTTC.

Concerning this clone: Other DNA sequences in this sample translate to the same CDR3. This rearrangement joins TRBV7-3 to TRBJ1-1; D perhaps matches TRBD1 (6 bases). In germline, CDR1 is SGHTA, CDR2 FQGTGA. This CDR3 spans 13 amino acids. Trimming took 2 bases from V and 3 from J, leaving 7 bases between them. The CDR3 region has the DNA TGTGCCAGCAGCTTATCAGGGGACACTGAAGCTTTCTTT. As protein: CASSLSGDTEAFF.

This clone was observed once. Written as DNA, the CDR3 is TGTGCCAGCAGGGGACAGGGGTCATACAATGAGCAGTTCTTC. As protein: CASRGQGSYNEQFF. The chain has TRBV2 and TRBJ2-1, with 10 bases identical to TRBD1. V shed 6 bases and J 4 bases; nucleotides not matched to a gene: 3. The germline CDR1 and CDR2 sequences are SNHLY and FYNNEI. The CDR3 extends over 14 amino acids.